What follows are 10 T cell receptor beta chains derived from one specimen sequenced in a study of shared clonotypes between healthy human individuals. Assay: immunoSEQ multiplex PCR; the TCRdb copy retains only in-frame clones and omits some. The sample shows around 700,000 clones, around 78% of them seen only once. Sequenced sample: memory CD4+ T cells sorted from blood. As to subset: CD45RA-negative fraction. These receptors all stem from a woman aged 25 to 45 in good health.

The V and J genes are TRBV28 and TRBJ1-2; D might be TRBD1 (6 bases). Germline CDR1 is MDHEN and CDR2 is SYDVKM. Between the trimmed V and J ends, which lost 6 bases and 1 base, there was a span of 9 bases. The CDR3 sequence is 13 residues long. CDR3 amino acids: CASRSGVNYGYTF. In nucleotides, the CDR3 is TGTGCCAGCAGGTCAGGGGTTAACTATGGCTACACCTTC.

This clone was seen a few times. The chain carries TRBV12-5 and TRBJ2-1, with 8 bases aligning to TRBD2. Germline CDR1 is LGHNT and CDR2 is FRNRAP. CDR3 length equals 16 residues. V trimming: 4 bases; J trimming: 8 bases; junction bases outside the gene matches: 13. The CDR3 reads CASGSAPGGAIYEQFF. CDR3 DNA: TGTGCTAGTGGTTCCGCCCCGGGAGGGGCAATTTATGAGCAGTTCTTC.

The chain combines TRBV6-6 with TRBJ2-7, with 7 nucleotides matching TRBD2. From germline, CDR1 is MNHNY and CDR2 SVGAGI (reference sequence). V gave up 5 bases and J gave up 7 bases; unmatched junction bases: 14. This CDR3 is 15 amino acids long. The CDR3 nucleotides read TGTGCCAGCAGTCCCCGGCGGCGGGAAGCGGGAGAGCAGTACTTC. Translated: CASSPRRREAGEQYF.

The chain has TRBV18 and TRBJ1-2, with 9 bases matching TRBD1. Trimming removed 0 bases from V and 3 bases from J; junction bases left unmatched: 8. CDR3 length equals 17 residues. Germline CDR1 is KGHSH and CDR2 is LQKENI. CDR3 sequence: CASSPPRDRVLHYGYTF. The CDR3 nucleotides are TGTGCCAGCTCACCACCGCGGGACAGGGTCCTCCACTATGGCTACACCTTC.

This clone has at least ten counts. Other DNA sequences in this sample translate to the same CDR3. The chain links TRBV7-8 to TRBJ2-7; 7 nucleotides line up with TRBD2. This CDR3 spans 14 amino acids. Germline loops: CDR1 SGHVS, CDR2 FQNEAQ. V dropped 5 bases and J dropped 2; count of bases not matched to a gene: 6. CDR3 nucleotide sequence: TGTGCCAGCAGCCAAAGCGGGACGACCTACGAGCAGTACTTC. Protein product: CASSQSGTTYEQYF.

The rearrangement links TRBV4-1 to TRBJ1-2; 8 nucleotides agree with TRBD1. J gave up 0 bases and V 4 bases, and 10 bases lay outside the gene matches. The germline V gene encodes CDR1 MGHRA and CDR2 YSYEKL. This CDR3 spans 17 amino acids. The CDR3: CASSRDQGAAANYGYTF. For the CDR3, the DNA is TGCGCCAGCAGCCGAGACCAGGGGGCCGCAGCTAACTATGGCTACACCTTC.

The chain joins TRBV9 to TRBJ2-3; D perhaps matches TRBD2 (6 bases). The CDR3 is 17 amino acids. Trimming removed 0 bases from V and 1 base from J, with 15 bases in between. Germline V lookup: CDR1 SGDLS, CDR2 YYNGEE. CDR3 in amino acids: CASSVDGGGGGTDTQYF. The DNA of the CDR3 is TGTGCCAGCAGCGTAGACGGAGGCGGAGGGGGCACAGATACGCAGTATTTT.

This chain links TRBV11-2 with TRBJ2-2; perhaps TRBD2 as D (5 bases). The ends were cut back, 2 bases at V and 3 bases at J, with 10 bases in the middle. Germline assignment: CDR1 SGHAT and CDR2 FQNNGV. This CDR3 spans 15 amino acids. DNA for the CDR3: TGTGCCAGCAGCTTATCGGGCGGGTACACCGGGGAGCTGTTTTTT. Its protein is CASSLSGGYTGELFF.

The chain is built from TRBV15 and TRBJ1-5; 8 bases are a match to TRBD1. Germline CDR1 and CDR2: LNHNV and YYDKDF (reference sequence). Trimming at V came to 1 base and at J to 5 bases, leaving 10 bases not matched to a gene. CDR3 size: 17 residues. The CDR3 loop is CATSRAGQARDHQPQHF. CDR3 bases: TGTGCCACCAGCAGAGCGGGACAGGCCAGGGATCATCAGCCCCAGCATTTT.

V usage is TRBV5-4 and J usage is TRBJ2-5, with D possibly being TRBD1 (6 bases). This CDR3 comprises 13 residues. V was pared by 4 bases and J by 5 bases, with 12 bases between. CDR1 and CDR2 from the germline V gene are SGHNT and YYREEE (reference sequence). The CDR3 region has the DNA TGTGCCAGCAGCGGCAGGGGTTCGGAGACCCAGTACTTC. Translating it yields CASSGRGSETQYF.